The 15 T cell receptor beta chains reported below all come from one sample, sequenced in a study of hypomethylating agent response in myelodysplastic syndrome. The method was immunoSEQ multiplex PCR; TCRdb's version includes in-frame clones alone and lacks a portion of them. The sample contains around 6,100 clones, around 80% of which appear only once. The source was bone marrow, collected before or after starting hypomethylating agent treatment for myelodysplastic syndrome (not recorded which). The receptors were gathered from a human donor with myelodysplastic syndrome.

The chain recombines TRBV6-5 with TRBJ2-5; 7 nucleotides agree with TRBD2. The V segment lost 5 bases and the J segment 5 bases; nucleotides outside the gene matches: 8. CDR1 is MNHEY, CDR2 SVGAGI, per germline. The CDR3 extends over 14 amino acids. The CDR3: CASSPGLVSETQYF. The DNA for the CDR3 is TGTGCCAGCAGTCCCGGACTAGTGTCGGAGACCCAGTACTTC.

The CDR3 DNA reads TGTGCCAGCAGTAGGGACAGAGATACGCAGTATTTT. Encoded protein: CASSRDRDTQYF. The V call is TRBV6-1, the J call TRBJ2-3; TRBD1 agrees at 7 bases. This CDR3 is 12 amino acids long. Germline CDR1 MNHNS, CDR2 SASEGT. V gave up 5 bases and J gave up 5 bases; unmatched junction bases: 1.

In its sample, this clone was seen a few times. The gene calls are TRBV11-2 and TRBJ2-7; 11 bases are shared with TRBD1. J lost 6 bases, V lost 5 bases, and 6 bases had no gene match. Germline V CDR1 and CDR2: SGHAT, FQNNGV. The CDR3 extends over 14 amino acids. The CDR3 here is CASSKDRGRFEQYF. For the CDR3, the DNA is TGTGCCAGCAGCAAGGACAGGGGGCGCTTCGAGCAGTACTTC. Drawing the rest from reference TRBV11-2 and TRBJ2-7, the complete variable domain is EAGVAQSPRYKIIEKRQSVAFWCNPISGHATLYWYQQILGQGPKLLIQFQNNGVVDDSQLPKDRFSAERLKGVDSTLKIQPAKLEDSAVYLCASSKDRGRFEQYFGPGTRLTVT.

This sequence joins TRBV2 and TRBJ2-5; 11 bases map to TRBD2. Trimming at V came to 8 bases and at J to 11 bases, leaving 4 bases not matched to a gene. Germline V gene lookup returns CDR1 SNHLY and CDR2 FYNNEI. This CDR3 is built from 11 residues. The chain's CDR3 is CASQLAGEQYF. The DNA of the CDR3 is TGTGCCAGCCAACTAGCGGGAGAGCAGTACTTC.

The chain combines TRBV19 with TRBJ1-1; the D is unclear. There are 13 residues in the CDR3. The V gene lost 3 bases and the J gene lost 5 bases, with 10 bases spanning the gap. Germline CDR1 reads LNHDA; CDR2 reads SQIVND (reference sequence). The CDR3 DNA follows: TGTGCCAGTAGTATTTTAACGACTACTGAAGCTTTCTTT. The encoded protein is CASSILTTTEAFF.

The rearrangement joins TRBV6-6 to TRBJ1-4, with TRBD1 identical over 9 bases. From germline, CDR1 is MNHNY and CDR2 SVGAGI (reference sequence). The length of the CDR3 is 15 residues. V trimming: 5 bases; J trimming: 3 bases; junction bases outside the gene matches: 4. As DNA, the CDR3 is TGTGCCAGCAGTCGTGACAGGGGGGCTAATGAAAAACTGTTTTTT. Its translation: CASSRDRGANEKLFF.

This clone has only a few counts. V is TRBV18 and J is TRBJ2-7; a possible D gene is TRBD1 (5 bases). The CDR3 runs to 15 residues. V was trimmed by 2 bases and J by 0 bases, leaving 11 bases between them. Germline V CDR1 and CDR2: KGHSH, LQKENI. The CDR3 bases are TGTGCCAGCTCACCAGACAGCCCGAGCTCCTACGAGCAGTACTTC. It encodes CASSPDSPSSYEQYF.

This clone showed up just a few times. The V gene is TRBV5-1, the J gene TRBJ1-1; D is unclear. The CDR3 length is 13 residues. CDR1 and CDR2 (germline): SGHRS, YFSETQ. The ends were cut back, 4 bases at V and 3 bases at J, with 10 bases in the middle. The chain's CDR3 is CASSVGIDTEAFF. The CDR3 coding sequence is TGCGCCAGCAGCGTCGGGATAGACACTGAAGCTTTCTTT.

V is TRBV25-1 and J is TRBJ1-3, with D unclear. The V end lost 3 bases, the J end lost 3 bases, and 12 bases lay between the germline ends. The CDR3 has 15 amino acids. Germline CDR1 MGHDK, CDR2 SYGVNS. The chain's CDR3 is CASSDQDWGGNTIYF. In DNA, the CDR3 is TGTGCCAGCAGTGACCAAGATTGGGGTGGAAACACCATATATTTT.

The CDR3 sequence: CASSVTGGSGYTF. The CDR3 nucleotides read TGTGCCAGCAGCGTGACAGGGGGCTCAGGCTACACCTTC. This chain connects TRBV5-6 to TRBJ1-2; 10 positions match TRBD1. Trimming cost V 4 bases and J 8 bases; bases outside gene matches: 5. The CDR3 is made up of 13 amino acids. The germline CDR1 and CDR2 sequences are SGHDT and YYEEEE. Filled out from reference TRBV5-6 and TRBJ1-2, the complete variable domain reads DAGVTQSPTHLIKTRGQQVTLRCSPKSGHDTVSWYQQALGQGPQFIFQYYEEEERQRGNFPDRFSGHQFPNYSSELNVNALLLGDSALYLCASSVTGGSGYTFGSGTRLTVV.

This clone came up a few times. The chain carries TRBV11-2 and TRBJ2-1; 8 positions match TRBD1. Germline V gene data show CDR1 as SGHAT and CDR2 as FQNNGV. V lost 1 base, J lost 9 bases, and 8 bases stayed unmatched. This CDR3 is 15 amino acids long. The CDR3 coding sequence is TGTGCCAGCAGCTTAGCAGGGGGCGATCAGGGTGAGCAGTTCTTC. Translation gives CASSLAGGDQGEQFF. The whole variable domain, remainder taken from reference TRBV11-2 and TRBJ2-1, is EAGVAQSPRYKIIEKRQSVAFWCNPISGHATLYWYQQILGQGPKLLIQFQNNGVVDDSQLPKDRFSAERLKGVDSTLKIQPAKLEDSAVYLCASSLAGGDQGEQFFGPGTRLTVL.

As DNA, the CDR3 is TGTGCCAGCAGTTCCGCCCGAGAAGCCTACAATGAGCAGTTCTTC. Amino acid sequence: CASSSAREAYNEQFF. V gene TRBV6-5 combines with J gene TRBJ2-1; D remains unclear. Trimming took 4 bases from V and 2 from J, leaving 12 bases between them. Germline V gives CDR1 MNHEY, CDR2 SVGAGI. The CDR3 length is 15 residues.

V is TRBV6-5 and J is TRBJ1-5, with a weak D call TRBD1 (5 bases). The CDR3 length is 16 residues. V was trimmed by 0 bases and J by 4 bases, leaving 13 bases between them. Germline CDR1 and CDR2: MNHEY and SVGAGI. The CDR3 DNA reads TGTGCCAGCAGTTACTCGATACCCAGGGATAATCAGCCCCAGCATTTT. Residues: CASSYSIPRDNQPQHF.

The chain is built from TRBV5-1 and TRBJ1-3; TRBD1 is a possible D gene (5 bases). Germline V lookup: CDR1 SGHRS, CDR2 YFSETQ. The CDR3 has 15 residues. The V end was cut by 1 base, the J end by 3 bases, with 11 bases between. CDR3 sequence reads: CASSLSGDLGNTIYF. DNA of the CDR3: TGCGCCAGCAGCTTGTCGGGGGATCTTGGAAACACCATATATTTT.

In DNA form, the CDR3 reads TGTGCCAGCAGCCCCCTGGGGCGGATCTTAAGGGACGAGCAGTACTTC. Protein: CASSPLGRILRDEQYF. The V and J genes are TRBV7-2 and TRBJ2-7; tentatively, D is TRBD1 (5 bases). The CDR3 length is 16 residues. CDR1 is SGHTA and CDR2 is FQGNSA in the germline V gene. Trimming removed 5 bases at V and 5 bases at J, with 22 bases between.